The 29 T cell receptor beta chains listed next were all sequenced from one sample in a study of CD8 T cells in ankylosing spondylitis. One entry per CDR3 protein results from TCRdb running MiXCR on the 5' RACE reads. This repertoire shows just over 150,000 distinct CDR3 sequences, approximately 20% found once; its top ten account for approximately 7.8%. The material sequenced was blood, either unsorted or a sorted T cell fraction (not recorded which). All receptors derive from a male donor with ankylosing spondylitis or in good health (not recorded which).

This clonotype came up many times. V is TRBV19 and J is TRBJ1-1; D call uncertain. V was trimmed by 7 bases and J by 5 bases, leaving 17 bases between them. Germline V gene sequence: CDR1 LNHDA, CDR2 SQIVND (reference sequence). The CDR3 length is 14 residues. The CDR3 is CASKLTSRGTEAFF. The CDR3 DNA is TGTGCCAGTAAGTTAACTTCCCGAGGAACTGAAGCTTTCTTT.

This clonotype was observed many times. The chain is built from TRBV7-3 and TRBJ2-3, with 7 nucleotides matching TRBD2. CDR3 length: 15 residues. Trimming cost V 5 bases and J 3 bases; bases outside gene matches: 8. The germline V gene has CDR1 SGHTA and CDR2 FQGTGA. The CDR3 DNA is TGTGCCAGCAGCCCAGACTCGGGGGGAACAGATACGCAGTATTTT. Residues: CASSPDSGGTDTQYF.

This clonotype was detected many times. The V and J genes are TRBV5-1 and TRBJ1-2; a weak D match, TRBD1 (6 bases). The V gene lost 1 base and the J gene lost 6 bases, with 16 bases spanning the gap. CDR1 SGHRS and CDR2 YFSETQ come from the germline V gene. This CDR3 spans 15 amino acids. The CDR3 DNA follows: TGCGCCAGCAGCTTGCTTAGGGGAGCAGGGGATGGCTACACCTTC. Translating gives CASSLLRGAGDGYTF.

This clonotype has just a few counts. V is TRBV5-1 and J is TRBJ2-7; a weak D match, TRBD1 (6 bases). With 0 bases removed from V and 5 bases from J, the gap between germline ends came to 12 bases. CDR3 size: 14 residues. CDR1 and CDR2 from the germline V gene are SGHRS and YFSETQ. This CDR3 is CASSLEAGDNEQYF. The CDR3, as DNA: TGCGCCAGCAGCTTGGAGGCAGGGGACAACGAGCAGTACTTC. Variable domain in full (rest from reference TRBV5-1 and TRBJ2-7): KAGVTQTPRYLIKTRGQQVTLSCSPISGHRSVSWYQQTPGQGLQFLFEYFSETQRNKGNFPGRFSGRQFSNSRSEMNVSTLELGDSALYLCASSLEAGDNEQYFGPGTRLTVT.

V usage is TRBV4-2 and J usage is TRBJ2-5; the D is unclear. V was shortened by 6 bases and J by 3 bases, with 14 bases between the two germline ends. The CDR3 contains 14 residues. Germline lookup yields CDR1 LGHNA and CDR2 YNFKEQ. The CDR3 DNA sequence: TGTGCCAGCAGTCTAGACTTGCTAAAAGAGACCCAGTACTTC. Translating gives CASSLDLLKETQYF.

This clonotype was counted between two and nine times. The chain is built from TRBV7-2 and TRBJ2-5, with TRBD2 matching over 14 bases. The CDR3 has 16 residues. Germline-derived CDR1 and CDR2 are SGHTA and FQGNSA. V shed 4 bases, J shed 4 bases, and the junction held 5 bases outside the gene matches. The CDR3 sequence is CASSSAGLAGGETQYF. The CDR3 bases are TGTGCCAGCAGCTCCGCAGGACTAGCGGGGGGAGAGACCCAGTACTTC. Full variable domain (outside the CDR3, taken from reference TRBV7-2 and TRBJ2-5): GAGVSQSPSNKVTEKGKDVELRCDPISGHTALYWYRQSLGQGLEFLIYFQGNSAPDKSGLPSDRFSAERTGGSVSTLTIQRTQQEDSAVYLCASSSAGLAGGETQYFGPGTRLLVL.

This clonotype was recorded at least ten times. The genes are TRBV10-2 and TRBJ2-3, with D possibly TRBD2 on 6 matching bases. V was cut by 8 bases and J by 2 bases, with 14 bases left in between. This CDR3 region has 14 residues. The germline gives CDR1 WSHSY, CDR2 SAAADI. The CDR3 nucleotides read TGCGCCAGCTCCAGAGGCGGGAACACAGATACGCAGTATTTT. Translating it yields CASSRGGNTDTQYF.

This clonotype appeared a few times. The V and J genes are TRBV10-2 and TRBJ1-6; the D is unclear. V shed 0 bases and J shed 6 bases, with 6 bases lying between them. CDR3 length: 14 amino acids. Germline CDR1 and CDR2: WSHSY and SAAADI. The CDR3 spells CASSESGTNSPLHF. The CDR3 DNA follows: TGCGCCAGCAGTGAGTCAGGCACTAATTCACCCCTCCACTTT.

This clonotype was picked up a small number of times. The chain has TRBV20-1 and TRBJ2-7; 8 nucleotides match TRBD2. V dropped 3 bases and J dropped 0; count of bases not matched to a gene: 1. The CDR3 length is 13 residues. The germline gives CDR1 DFQATT, CDR2 SNEGSKA (reference sequence). CDR3 protein: CSASSGVSYEQYF. The CDR3 nucleotides are TGCAGTGCTAGTAGCGGGGTCTCCTACGAGCAGTACTTC.

This clonotype has a count of ten or more. J is TRBJ2-5 and V is TRBV5-1; D gene unclear. V was clipped by 1 base and J by 3 bases, with 7 bases between them. This CDR3 is built from 13 residues. The germline V gene encodes CDR1 SGHRS and CDR2 YFSETQ. This CDR3 is CASSLSREETQYF. The CDR3 DNA sequence: TGCGCCAGCAGCTTGTCAAGGGAAGAGACCCAGTACTTC.

This clonotype was seen more than once but under ten times. The chain links TRBV24-1 to TRBJ2-3, with D uncertain. Between the trimmed V and J ends, which lost 1 base and 7 bases, there was a span of 2 bases. The CDR3 runs to 11 residues. The germline gives CDR1 KGHDR, CDR2 SFDVKD. CDR3 protein: CATSDLNTQYF. CDR3 nucleotide sequence: TGTGCCACCAGTGATTTAAATACGCAGTATTTT.

This clonotype was counted at least ten times. J is TRBJ2-1 and V is TRBV20-1, with TRBD2 matching over 9 bases. V trimming: 7 bases; J trimming: 7 bases; junction bases outside the gene matches: 14. The CDR3 runs to 15 residues. Germline V gene data show CDR1 as DFQATT and CDR2 as SNEGSKA (reference sequence). The CDR3 DNA is TGCAGTGTAACGGGGGGACTAGCCGTGGGGAATGAGCAGTTCTTC. As protein: CSVTGGLAVGNEQFF.

This clonotype appeared a few times. The chain has TRBV20-1 and TRBJ1-2; D ambiguous. The CDR3 is 13 amino acids. The V gene lost 1 base and the J gene lost 8 bases, with 14 bases spanning the gap. Per the germline V gene, CDR1 is DFQATT and CDR2 is SNEGSKA (reference sequence). CDR3 region: CSARVESSKGYTF. CDR3 in DNA: TGCAGTGCTAGAGTTGAGAGTAGTAAAGGCTACACCTTC.

This clonotype showed up just a few times. This rearrangement joins TRBV12-3 or TRBV12-4 to TRBJ1-5; D unclear. Trimming took off 3 bases at V and 0 bases at J, with 15 bases between the two ends. This CDR3 is 17 amino acids long. The CDR3 protein is CASSFEGQPYSNQPQHF. CDR3 DNA: TGTGCCAGCAGTTTCGAAGGGCAGCCCTATAGCAATCAGCCCCAGCATTTT.

In its sample, this clonotype was seen many times. J is TRBJ1-5 and V is TRBV29-1; TRBD1 is a possible D gene (5 bases). The CDR3 totals 14 residues. Germline V gene data show CDR1 as SQVTM and CDR2 as ANQGSEA. Trimming stripped 3 bases from V and 5 bases from J, with 14 bases between. CDR3 sequence: CSVDLVRVYQPQHF. CDR3 in DNA: TGCAGCGTTGACTTAGTCAGGGTCTATCAGCCCCAGCATTTT. Full variable domain (rest looked up from reference TRBV29-1 and TRBJ1-5): SAVISQKPSRDICQRGTSLTIQCQVDSQVTMMFWYRQQPGQSLTLIATANQGSEATYESGFVIDKFPISRPNLTFSTLTVSNMSPEDSSIYLCSVDLVRVYQPQHFGDGTRLSIL.

The V gene is TRBV20-1, the J gene TRBJ2-1, with TRBD2 identical over 9 bases. CDR1 DFQATT and CDR2 SNEGSKA come from the germline V gene (reference sequence). V dropped 6 bases and J dropped 6; count of bases not matched to a gene: 9. The CDR3 loop spans 14 amino acids. The CDR3 nucleotides are TGCAGTGCCATTAGCGGGAGTCGGGTCAATGAGCAGTTCTTC. Encoded protein: CSAISGSRVNEQFF.

This clonotype was recorded at least ten times. The chain joins TRBV29-1 to TRBJ1-3; no clear D gene. Germline V gene data show CDR1 as SQVTM and CDR2 as ANQGSEA. The CDR3 loop spans 13 amino acids. Trimming removed 2 bases from V and 8 bases from J, with 13 bases in between. The CDR3 DNA reads TGCAGCGTTGAACAAGACCCCGGGGACACCATATATTTT. This gives the protein CSVEQDPGDTIYF.

This clonotype was observed at least ten times. The genes are TRBV20-1 and TRBJ2-7, with TRBD2 matching over 14 bases. CDR1 and CDR2 (germline): DFQATT, SNEGSKA (reference sequence). The CDR3 has 13 residues. After removal of 5 bases from V and 5 bases from J, the junction contained 2 bases not matched to a gene. In DNA, the CDR3 is TGCAGTGCTGGGGGACTAGCGGGGGACGAGCAGTACTTC. Translated: CSAGGLAGDEQYF.

This clonotype was counted ten times or more. The chain employs TRBV28 and TRBJ2-4; 11 nucleotides match TRBD2. Germline V CDR1 and CDR2: MDHEN, SYDVKM. The CDR3 consists of 16 residues. Unmatched junction bases numbered 8, after V lost 10 bases and J lost 0 bases. The CDR3 reads CAITSGRVLAKNIQYF. The CDR3 bases are TGTGCCATCACTAGCGGGAGAGTTCTAGCCAAAAACATTCAGTACTTC.

The chain has TRBV3-1 and TRBJ1-2; D is undetermined. The CDR3 covers 14 residues. V was cut by 1 base and J by 5 bases, with 11 bases left in between. Germline V gives CDR1 LGHDT, CDR2 YNNKEL (reference sequence). The CDR3 spells CASSQATRIYGYTF. Written as DNA, the CDR3 is TGTGCCAGCAGCCAAGCCACGCGGATTTATGGCTACACCTTC.

This clonotype was recorded at least ten times. The CDR3: CASSPLRLSGSLNEQFF. The CDR3 nucleotides are TGTGCCAGCAGCCCGCTGAGGCTCAGCGGGAGTTTGAATGAGCAGTTCTTC. V gene TRBV4-2 combines with J gene TRBJ2-1; 8 bases match TRBD2. The V and J ends lost 4 bases and 7 bases, in that order; junction bases with no gene match: 15. Looked up from germline, CDR1 is LGHNA and CDR2 is YNFKEQ. CDR3 length equals 17 residues.

J is TRBJ1-5 and V is TRBV28; tentatively, D is TRBD1 (6 bases). The CDR3 loop spans 19 amino acids. V gave up 5 bases and J gave up 1 base, with 24 bases separating them. Germline-derived CDR1 and CDR2 are MDHEN and SYDVKM. CDR3 in DNA: TGTGCCAGCAGTCCCAGGGTTACCGGGACAAACCCAAGCAATCAGCCCCAGCATTTT. Residues: CASSPRVTGTNPSNQPQHF.

Ten or more counts support this clonotype. This CDR3 is CASGLGQGEAFF. For the CDR3, the DNA is TGTGCTAGTGGCCTGGGACAGGGGGAAGCTTTCTTT. This chain connects TRBV12-5 to TRBJ1-1; 10 positions match TRBD1. V shed 6 bases and J 8 bases; nucleotides not matched to a gene: 3. Germline lookup yields CDR1 LGHNT and CDR2 FRNRAP. This CDR3 is built from 12 residues.

In its sample, this clonotype was seen many times. The chain uses TRBV9 and TRBJ2-1; no definite D call. This CDR3 spans 12 amino acids. Trimming left V 7 bases short and J 2 bases short, with 7 bases between. The germline gives CDR1 SGDLS, CDR2 YYNGEE. CDR3 sequence: CASGSPYNEQFF. The CDR3 nucleotides read TGTGCCAGCGGTTCTCCCTACAATGAGCAGTTCTTC.

Ten or more counts support this clonotype. The chain combines TRBV4-1 with TRBJ2-5; 8 bases match TRBD2. CDR3 size: 17 residues. Germline values: CDR1 MGHRA, CDR2 YSYEKL. J gave up 1 base and V 2 bases, and 9 bases lay outside the gene matches. CDR3 sequence (DNA): TGCGCCAGCAGCCAATTTTCTAGCGGGCAGATCCAAGAGACCCAGTACTTC. Residues: CASSQFSSGQIQETQYF.

This clonotype appeared a few times. The chain employs TRBV7-2 and TRBJ2-7; possibly TRBD1 for D (6 bases). The CDR3 has 13 amino acids. The V gene's germline CDR1 is SGHTA and CDR2 FQGNSA. Trimming pared 5 bases from V and 3 bases from J, leaving 11 bases between. As DNA, the CDR3 is TGTGCCAGCAGCATCGGGACATTCTACGAGCAGTACTTC. Translating gives CASSIGTFYEQYF.

At least ten counts were recorded for this clonotype. The chain couples TRBV28 to TRBJ2-2, with 11 positions matching TRBD2. This CDR3 spans 18 amino acids. J gave up 3 bases and V 4 bases, and 10 bases lay outside the gene matches. CDR1 is MDHEN and CDR2 is SYDVKM in the germline V gene. The CDR3 here is CASSSFSGRAYDTGELFF. The CDR3 DNA reads as TGTGCCAGCAGTTCGTTTAGCGGGAGGGCATACGACACCGGGGAGCTGTTTTTT.

This chain joins TRBV2 and TRBJ2-2, with 7 bases matching TRBD2. The CDR3 is 16 amino acids. CDR1 SNHLY and CDR2 FYNNEI come from the germline V gene. The junction had 6 bases not matched to a gene; V was cut back by 4 bases and J by 1 base. The CDR3 loop is CASSALSGKNTGELFF. CDR3 DNA sequence: TGTGCCAGCAGTGCCTTGAGCGGGAAGAACACCGGGGAGCTGTTTTTT.

Many counts were recorded for this clonotype. The V call is TRBV4-1, the J call TRBJ2-7; 13 bases map to TRBD2. This CDR3 spans 14 amino acids. V was clipped by 8 bases and J by 6 bases; unmatched bases: 7. Looked up from germline, CDR1 is MGHRA and CDR2 is YSYEKL. The CDR3 protein is CASGFGTSGIEQYF. The CDR3 nucleotides are TGCGCCAGCGGTTTCGGGACTAGCGGGATCGAGCAGTACTTC.